The 9 T cell receptor beta chains listed next were all sequenced from one sample in a study of blood T cell repertoires in COVID-19 (dated by TCRdb to about 2020). The library was made by the immunoSEQ multiplex PCR assay. TCRdb took over this immuneACCESS table, retaining in-frame rearrangements with V and J assigned. Such tables are incomplete; in checked studies, under half of the missing clones stem from an unresolved V gene, and the remainder is unexplained. For this sample the table gives approximately 300,000 clones, of which 85% were detected only once. Under 2% of the sample lies in the top ten. The sample was PBMCs or T cells enriched from blood (not recorded which). The origin of the receptors is a woman aged 30 to 39 who had been exposed to COVID-19.

The rearrangement joins TRBV30 to TRBJ1-4; 8 nucleotides align to TRBD1. V gave up 3 bases and J gave up 4 bases; unmatched junction bases: 4. CDR1 is GTSNPN and CDR2 is SVGIG in the germline V gene (reference sequence). The CDR3 covers 14 residues. CDR3 in amino acids: CAWSRDRINEKLFF. The CDR3 DNA reads TGTGCCTGGAGCCGGGACAGGATTAATGAAAAACTGTTTTTT.

The rearrangement uses TRBV12-3 or TRBV12-4 and TRBJ2-7; no reliable D call. The CDR3 covers 13 residues. Trimming removed 2 bases at V and 1 base at J, with 6 bases between. CDR3 DNA sequence: TGTGCCAGCAGTTTATCCGAGTCCTACGAGCAGTACTTC. This translates into CASSLSESYEQYF.

The sample holds one count of this clone. This chain links TRBV28 with TRBJ1-2, with D possibly matching TRBD1 (5 bases). This CDR3 is built from 18 residues. Per the germline V gene, CDR1 is MDHEN and CDR2 is SYDVKM. Trimming shortened V by 4 bases and J by 4 bases, and 25 bases separated the two germline ends. CDR3 sequence (DNA): TGTGCCAGCAGTTCCTCCACTAATCCCCAGGGAGCGGGCTATGGCTACACCTTC. It is translated as CASSSSTNPQGAGYGYTF.

The V call is TRBV5-5, the J call TRBJ1-3, with D unresolved. Germline values: CDR1 SGHKS, CDR2 YYEKEE (reference sequence). V was cut by 1 base and J by 0 bases, with 8 bases left in between. CDR3 size: 15 residues. In DNA form, the CDR3 reads TGTGCCAGCAGCTTGATCGGGGTCTCTGGAAACACCATATATTTT. This encodes CASSLIGVSGNTIYF. Using reference TRBV5-5 and TRBJ1-3 for the parts outside the CDR3, the full variable domain is DAGVTQSPTHLIKTRGQQVTLRCSPISGHKSVSWYQQVLGQGPQFIFQYYEKEERGRGNFPDRFSARQFPNYSSELNVNALLLGDSALYLCASSLIGVSGNTIYFGEGSWLTVV.

This rearrangement joins TRBV6-5 to TRBJ2-7; 10 nucleotides line up with TRBD1. J lost 6 bases, V lost 0 bases, and 5 bases had no gene match. Germline V gives CDR1 MNHEY, CDR2 SVGAGI. The CDR3 has 15 residues. The CDR3 DNA reads TGTGCCAGCAGTTACTCCGGGACAGGGGATTCCGAGCAGTACTTC. This gives the protein CASSYSGTGDSEQYF.

V gene TRBV7-2 combines with J gene TRBJ2-4, with 8 bases matching TRBD1. Germline CDR1 is SGHTA and CDR2 is FQGNSA. The length of the CDR3 is 19 residues. V trimming: 3 bases; J trimming: 1 base; junction bases outside the gene matches: 14. In DNA form, the CDR3 reads TGTGCCAGCAGCTTGGGCAGGGGGCGCGGAGCGGTGGCCAAAAACATTCAGTACTTC. Translated, it gives CASSLGRGRGAVAKNIQYF.

The rearrangement uses TRBV19 and TRBJ1-6, with 9 bases aligning to TRBD1. The J segment lost 4 bases and the V segment lost 7 bases, leaving 8 bases of the junction unmatched. The CDR3 runs 16 residues. In germline, CDR1 is LNHDA, CDR2 SQIVND (reference sequence). The CDR3 region is CASNQQGALYNSPLHF. CDR3 in DNA: TGTGCCAGTAATCAACAGGGGGCTCTTTATAATTCACCCCTCCACTTT.

This chain connects TRBV5-1 to TRBJ2-5; TRBD2 aligns across 12 bases. The V gene's germline CDR1 is SGHRS and CDR2 YFSETQ. CDR3 length: 13 residues. V lost 7 bases, J lost 4 bases, and 2 bases stayed unmatched. The CDR3 DNA follows: TGCGCCAGCGGGGGACTAGCGGGAGAGACCCAGTACTTC. Its protein product is CASGGLAGETQYF.

This clone was found a few times. CDR3 residues: CASSLGVNEQFF. In nucleotides, the CDR3 is TGCGCCAGCAGCTTAGGGGTGAATGAGCAGTTCTTC. The chain recombines TRBV5-1 with TRBJ2-1; TRBD1 is a possible D gene (5 bases). The length of the CDR3 is 12 residues. The V end lost 2 bases, the J end lost 7 bases, and 7 bases lay between the germline ends. From germline, CDR1 is SGHRS and CDR2 YFSETQ.